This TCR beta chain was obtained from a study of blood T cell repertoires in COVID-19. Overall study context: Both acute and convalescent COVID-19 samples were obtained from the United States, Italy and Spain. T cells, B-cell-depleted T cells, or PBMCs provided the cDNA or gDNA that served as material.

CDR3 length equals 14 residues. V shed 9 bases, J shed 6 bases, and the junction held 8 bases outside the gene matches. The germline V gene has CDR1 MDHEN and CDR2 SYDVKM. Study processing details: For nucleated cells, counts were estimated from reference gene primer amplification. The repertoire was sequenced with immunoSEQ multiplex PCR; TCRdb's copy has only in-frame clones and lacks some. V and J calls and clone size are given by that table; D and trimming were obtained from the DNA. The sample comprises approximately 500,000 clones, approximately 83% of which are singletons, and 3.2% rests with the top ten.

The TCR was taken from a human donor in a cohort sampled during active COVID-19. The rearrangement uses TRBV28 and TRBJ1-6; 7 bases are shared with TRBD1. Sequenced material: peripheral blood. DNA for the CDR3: TGTGCCAGTAGGACAGGCGAGGTTAATTCACCCCTCCACTTT. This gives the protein CASRTGEVNSPLHF.